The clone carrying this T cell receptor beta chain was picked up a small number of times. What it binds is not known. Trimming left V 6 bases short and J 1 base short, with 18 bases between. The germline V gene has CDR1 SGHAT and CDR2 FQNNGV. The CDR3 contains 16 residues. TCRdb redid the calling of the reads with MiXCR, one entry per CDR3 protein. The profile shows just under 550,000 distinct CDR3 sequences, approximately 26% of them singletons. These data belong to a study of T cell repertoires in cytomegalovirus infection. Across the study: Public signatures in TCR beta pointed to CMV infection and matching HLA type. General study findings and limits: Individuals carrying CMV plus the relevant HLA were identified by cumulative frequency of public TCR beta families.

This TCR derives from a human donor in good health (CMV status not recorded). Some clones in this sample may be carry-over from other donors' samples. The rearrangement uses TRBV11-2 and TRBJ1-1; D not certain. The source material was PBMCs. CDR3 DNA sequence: TGTGCCAGCAGGTCGACTAGAAGAAGTAGGAACACTGAAGCTTTCTTT. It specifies CASRSTRRSRNTEAFF.